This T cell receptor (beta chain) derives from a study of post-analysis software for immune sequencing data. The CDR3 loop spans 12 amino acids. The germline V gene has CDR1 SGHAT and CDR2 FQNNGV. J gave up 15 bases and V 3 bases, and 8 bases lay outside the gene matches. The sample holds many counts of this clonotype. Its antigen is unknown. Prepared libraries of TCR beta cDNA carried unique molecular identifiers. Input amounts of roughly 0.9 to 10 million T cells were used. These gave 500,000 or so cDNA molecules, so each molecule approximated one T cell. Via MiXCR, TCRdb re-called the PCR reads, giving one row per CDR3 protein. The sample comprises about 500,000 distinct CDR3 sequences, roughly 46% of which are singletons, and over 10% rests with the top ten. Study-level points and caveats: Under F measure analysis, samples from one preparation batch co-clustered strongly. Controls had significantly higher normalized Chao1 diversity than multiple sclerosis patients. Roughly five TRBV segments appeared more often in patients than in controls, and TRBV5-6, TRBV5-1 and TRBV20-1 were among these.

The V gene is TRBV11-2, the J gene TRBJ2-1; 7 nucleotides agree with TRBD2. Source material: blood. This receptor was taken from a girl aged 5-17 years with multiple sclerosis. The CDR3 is CASSFIAGEGFF. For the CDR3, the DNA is TGTGCCAGCAGCTTCATTGCGGGAGAGGGGTTCTTC.